Listed here are 30 T cell receptor beta chains from one sample, sequenced in a study of PD-1 blockade in classical Hodgkin lymphoma. All patients relapsed after autologous stem cell transplantation, and brentuximab vedotin exposure varied. Only in-frame clones appear in the TCRdb table, and some are missing; sequencing was by immunoSEQ multiplex PCR. Of about 97,000 clones in the sample, over 70% were seen once. Sequences were derived from peripheral blood mononuclear cells (PBMCs), sampled at baseline. The origin of the receptors is a human donor with classical Hodgkin lymphoma.

This chain connects TRBV19 to TRBJ1-1; TRBD1 might be the D (5 bases). V lost 5 bases, J lost 4 bases, and 11 bases lay in between. The CDR3 is 13 residues long. Germline V CDR1 and CDR2: LNHDA, SQIVND (reference sequence). In DNA, the CDR3 is TGTGCCAGTAGTGGGGGTCTGGGCACTGAAGCTTTCTTT. This sequence encodes CASSGGLGTEAFF. Full variable domain (outside the CDR3, taken from reference TRBV19 and TRBJ1-1): DGGITQSPKYLFRKEGQNVTLSCEQNLNHDAMYWYRQDPGQGLRLIYYSQIVNDFQKGDIAEGYSVSREKKESFPLTVTSAQKNPTAFYLCASSGGLGTEAFFGQGTRLTVV.

The chain is built from TRBV29-1 and TRBJ2-5; D not resolved. V lost 6 bases and J lost 4, with 6 bases in between. This CDR3 is built from 10 residues. Per the germline V gene, CDR1 is SQVTM and CDR2 is ANQGSEA. DNA for the CDR3: TGCAGCGTGCGAGGAGAGACCCAGTACTTC. Protein: CSVRGETQYF.

The chain links TRBV28 to TRBJ1-5; D is ambiguous. Trimming took off 6 bases at V and 7 bases at J, with 13 bases between the two ends. CDR3 length equals 13 residues. The germline V gene has CDR1 MDHEN and CDR2 SYDVKM. The CDR3: CASRSPRGQPQHF. The CDR3 DNA reads as TGTGCCAGCAGGAGCCCCCGAGGGCAGCCCCAGCATTTT. The full variable domain, completed using reference TRBV28 and TRBJ1-5, is DVKVTQSSRYLVKRTGEKVFLECVQDMDHENMFWYRQDPGLGLRLIYFSYDVKMKEKGDIPEGYSVSREKKERFSLILESASTNQTSMYLCASRSPRGQPQHFGDGTRLSIL.

This rearrangement joins TRBV2 to TRBJ2-1; D is undetermined. Trimming removed 7 bases at V and 7 bases at J, with 17 bases between. Per germline, CDR1 SNHLY and CDR2 FYNNEI. This CDR3 contains 14 residues. CDR3 coding DNA: TGTGCCAGCATCCCAGACATTAGCCGAAATGAGCAGTTCTTC. Translated, it gives CASIPDISRNEQFF.

The rearrangement links TRBV6-1 to TRBJ1-2; possible D gene TRBD1, 6 bases. This CDR3 is 13 amino acids long. V shed 0 bases and J shed 7 bases, with 9 bases lying between them. Germline lookup yields CDR1 MNHNS and CDR2 SASEGT. CDR3 region: CASSEAGAGGYTF. Here the CDR3 DNA reads TGTGCCAGCAGTGAAGCGGGGGCTGGTGGCTACACCTTC.

The CDR3 DNA reads TGTGCCAGCAGTGATGGCAGGGGGCATTGGGAATCCTACGAGCAGTACTTC. Its translation: CASSDGRGHWESYEQYF. The chain employs TRBV6-4 and TRBJ2-7, with TRBD1 matching 8 bases. This CDR3 has 17 amino acids. Germline assignment: CDR1 MRHNA and CDR2 SNTAGT. V trimming: 3 bases; J trimming: 1 base; junction bases outside the gene matches: 11.

A few counts support this clone. V usage is TRBV7-9 and J usage is TRBJ1-1, with D unresolved. Germline lookup yields CDR1 SEHNR and CDR2 FQNEAQ (reference sequence). The CDR3 consists of 12 residues. Trimming removed 2 bases from V and 1 base from J, with 2 bases in between. The CDR3 DNA reads TGTGCCAGCAGCTTATCGAACACTGAAGCTTTCTTT. Translating it yields CASSLSNTEAFF.

The chain carries TRBV4-1 and TRBJ1-1; D is unresolved. Between the trimmed V and J ends, which lost 1 base and 6 bases, there was a span of 18 bases. Germline V lookup: CDR1 MGHRA, CDR2 YSYEKL. The CDR3 is 16 residues long. The CDR3 DNA is TGCGCCAGCAGCCAAGGGCCAGTGAGGAAACTCCCTGAAGCTTTCTTT. It encodes CASSQGPVRKLPEAFF.

J is TRBJ2-3 and V is TRBV6-1; D may be TRBD2 (7 bases). Trimming took 2 bases from V and 2 from J, leaving 17 bases between them. CDR3 length equals 17 residues. The V gene's germline CDR1 is MNHNS and CDR2 SASEGT. The CDR3 sequence: CASSEWGGAGHTDTQYF. The CDR3 region has the DNA TGTGCCAGCAGTGAATGGGGGGGCGCGGGCCACACAGATACGCAGTATTTT.

V usage is TRBV7-9 and J usage is TRBJ2-7; D possibly corresponds to TRBD1 (6 bases). Per germline, CDR1 SEHNR and CDR2 FQNEAQ (reference sequence). The V end was cut by 5 bases, the J end by 0 bases, with 8 bases between. The length of the CDR3 is 13 residues. CDR3 amino acids: CASSQQGSYEQYF. As DNA, the CDR3 is TGTGCCAGCAGCCAACAGGGCTCCTACGAGCAGTACTTC.

CDR3 residues: CASSWDRGQVNEQFF. Written as DNA, the CDR3 is TGTGCCAGCAGCTGGGACAGGGGGCAGGTCAATGAGCAGTTCTTC. The rearrangement joins TRBV21-1 to TRBJ2-1; the D call of TRBD1 is as the table states it, not checked on the DNA. TRBV21-1 corresponds to a pseudogene. CDR3 length: 15 residues.

This clone was picked up one time. V is TRBV19 and J is TRBJ2-1, with 11 bases matching TRBD2. CDR1 LNHDA and CDR2 SQIVND come from the germline V gene (reference sequence). After removal of 6 bases from V and 7 bases from J, the junction contained 8 bases not matched to a gene. The CDR3 covers 15 residues. CDR3 DNA sequence: TGTGCCAGTAGCGAAACTAGCGGGAGCTGGAATGAGCAGTTCTTC. Translating it yields CASSETSGSWNEQFF.

The V and J genes are TRBV7-2 and TRBJ1-5; weak D call: TRBD1 (6 bases). The V gene's germline CDR1 is SGHTA and CDR2 FQGNSA. This CDR3 region has 15 residues. V gave up 2 bases and J gave up 2 bases, with 10 bases separating them. The CDR3 reads CASSLRAGGNQPQHF. CDR3 in DNA: TGTGCCAGCAGCTTAAGGGCAGGGGGCAATCAGCCCCAGCATTTT.

This clone was observed once. The V gene is TRBV5-1, the J gene TRBJ2-7; 10 bases align to TRBD1. V trimming: 4 bases; J trimming: 5 bases; junction bases outside the gene matches: 6. The CDR3 runs 14 residues. The germline gives CDR1 SGHRS, CDR2 YFSETQ. DNA for the CDR3: TGCGCCAGCAGCGTGGTCGGGACAGGGGACGAGCAGTACTTC. This codes for CASSVVGTGDEQYF.

This chain links TRBV10-3 with TRBJ2-7; 9 positions agree with TRBD1. The germline V gene encodes CDR1 ENHRY and CDR2 SYGVKD. CDR3 size: 14 residues. With 5 bases clipped from V and 2 bases from J, the junction kept 4 bases outside the gene matches. The CDR3 region has the DNA TGTGCCATCAGTCCGACAGGGGGGCCCTACGAGCAGTACTTC. It translates to CAISPTGGPYEQYF.

In this sample, this clone turned up a few times. The chain uses TRBV7-8 and TRBJ2-1; no firm D call. This CDR3 contains 16 residues. The V gene lost 2 bases and the J gene lost 8 bases, with 19 bases spanning the gap. Looked up from germline, CDR1 is SGHVS and CDR2 is FQNEAQ. In DNA, the CDR3 is TGTGCCAGCAGCTTACGGCTGGCACAAACTACGGATGAGCAGTTCTTC. Translation: CASSLRLAQTTDEQFF.

The V gene is TRBV6-6, the J gene TRBJ2-7; 9 bases line up with TRBD1. The junction had 5 bases not matched to a gene; V was cut back by 2 bases and J by 3 bases. CDR3 length: 15 residues. CDR1 is MNHNY, CDR2 SVGAGI, per germline (reference sequence). The CDR3 reads CASSYGGTGIYEQYF. CDR3 coding DNA: TGTGCCAGCAGTTACGGCGGGACAGGGATCTACGAGCAGTACTTC.

The rearrangement links TRBV5-5 to TRBJ2-5; 7 bases are a match to TRBD1. J lost 0 bases, V lost 4 bases, and 0 bases had no gene match. The CDR3 is made up of 13 amino acids. The germline V gene has CDR1 SGHKS and CDR2 YYEKEE (reference sequence). CDR3 in amino acids: CASSTGDQETQYF. CDR3 in DNA: TGTGCCAGCAGCACAGGGGACCAAGAGACCCAGTACTTC. The complete variable domain, with remaining parts taken from reference TRBV5-5 and TRBJ2-5, reads DAGVTQSPTHLIKTRGQQVTLRCSPISGHKSVSWYQQVLGQGPQFIFQYYEKEERGRGNFPDRFSARQFPNYSSELNVNALLLGDSALYLCASSTGDQETQYFGPGTRLLVL.

V and J are TRBV6-6 and TRBJ2-5, with 7 bases matching TRBD1. CDR3 length: 14 residues. Germline V gene data show CDR1 as MNHNY and CDR2 as SVGAGI (reference sequence). J gave up 5 bases and V 6 bases, and 9 bases lay outside the gene matches. This CDR3 reads CASSTTGVGETQYF. CDR3 nucleotides: TGTGCCAGCAGCACTACAGGGGTGGGGGAGACCCAGTACTTC.

This clone was counted a few times. In DNA, the CDR3 is TGTGCCAGCAGACTGACAGGCCTCTATGGCTACACCTTC. Translating it yields CASRLTGLYGYTF. The chain uses TRBV28 and TRBJ1-2; a possible D gene is TRBD1 (6 bases). V lost 6 bases, J lost 4 bases, and 12 bases lay in between. Germline-derived CDR1 and CDR2 are MDHEN and SYDVKM. This CDR3 has 13 residues.

The chain couples TRBV18 to TRBJ2-2; maybe TRBD1 (6 bases). CDR1 is KGHSH and CDR2 is LQKENI in the germline V gene. V gave up 2 bases and J gave up 2 bases, with 9 bases separating them. The length of the CDR3 is 15 residues. The CDR3 sequence: CASSPWTDNTGELFF. The CDR3 DNA reads TGTGCCAGCTCACCATGGACAGACAACACCGGGGAGCTGTTTTTT.

This clone was seen more than once but under ten times. The chain joins TRBV7-2 to TRBJ2-7, with D perhaps matching TRBD2 (7 bases). CDR1 and CDR2 (germline): SGHTA, FQGNSA. Trimming pared 1 base from V and 5 bases from J, leaving 15 bases between. This CDR3 contains 15 residues. The CDR3 is CASSLVWGGQNEQYF. The CDR3 DNA reads TGTGCCAGCAGCTTAGTTTGGGGGGGGCAGAACGAGCAGTACTTC.

The rearrangement links TRBV28 to TRBJ2-5; D may correspond to TRBD1 or TRBD2 (5 bases each). Deletions cut 3 bases from V and 2 bases from J, with 10 bases between. Germline V gene sequence: CDR1 MDHEN, CDR2 SYDVKM. The CDR3 sequence is 14 residues long. The CDR3 nucleotides read TGTGCCAGCAGTTTGTTGGGACCTCAAGAGACCCAGTACTTC. This sequence encodes CASSLLGPQETQYF.

On this clone: Other nucleotide sequences in the sample specify the same CDR3. The chain couples TRBV18 to TRBJ2-5; D remains unclear. The CDR3 is 11 residues long. Germline V gives CDR1 KGHSH, CDR2 LQKENI. V shed 2 bases and J shed 3 bases, with 1 base lying between them. The CDR3 reads CASSPKETQYF. CDR3 nucleotides: TGTGCCAGCTCACCAAAAGAGACCCAGTACTTC.

The rearrangement uses TRBV14 and TRBJ1-4; TRBD1 is a possible D gene (6 bases). The CDR3 length is 15 residues. V lost 3 bases to trimming and J lost 3 bases, with 11 bases between them. CDR1 and CDR2 from the germline V gene are SGHDN and FVKESK. The CDR3 region is CASSQRGGPNEKLFF. CDR3 DNA sequence: TGTGCCAGCAGCCAGCGAGGGGGACCTAATGAAAAACTGTTTTTT.

In nucleotides, the CDR3 is TGTGCCAGCAGTGAAGTAGGACAGGGGTATCCACCCCTCCACTTT. Protein product: CASSEVGQGYPPLHF. This chain uses TRBV2 with TRBJ1-6; 9 bases match TRBD1. This CDR3 has 15 residues. V was pared by 1 base and J by 11 bases, with 6 bases of the junction left unmatched. CDR1 is SNHLY, CDR2 FYNNEI, per germline. The full variable domain, rest sourced from reference TRBV2 and TRBJ1-6, is EPEVTQTPSHQVTQMGQEVILRCVPISNHLYFYWYRQILGQKVEFLVSFYNNEISEKSEIFDDQFSVERPDGSNFTLKIRSTKLEDSAMYFCASSEVGQGYPPLHFGNGTRLTVT.

The chain couples TRBV28 to TRBJ2-1; 9 positions match TRBD2. V lost 8 bases to trimming and J lost 1 base; unmatched junction nucleotides: 6. This CDR3 has 15 residues. Germline loops: CDR1 MDHEN, CDR2 SYDVKM. Written as DNA, the CDR3 is TGTGCCAGCTGGCCTAGCGGGAAGTCCTACAATGAGCAGTTCTTC. Translation: CASWPSGKSYNEQFF.

The rearrangement uses TRBV25-1 and TRBJ1-1; D gene uncertain. CDR1 is MGHDK, CDR2 SYGVNS, per germline. The CDR3 extends over 13 amino acids. Trimming took 6 bases from V and 11 from J, leaving 19 bases between them. Here the CDR3 DNA reads TGTGCCAGCAGGGAGGAATTCGCCTCTTCGGCTTTCTTT. Translation: CASREEFASSAFF.

The chain carries TRBV10-3 and TRBJ1-5; 10 bases agree with TRBD1. The CDR3 runs to 15 residues. The V gene's germline CDR1 is ENHRY and CDR2 SYGVKD. V gave up 0 bases and J gave up 6 bases; unmatched junction bases: 2. CDR3 coding DNA: TGTGCCATCAGTGAGTCGACAGGGGGCGGTCAGCCCCAGCATTTT. The encoded protein is CAISESTGGGQPQHF.

The genes are TRBV2 and TRBJ2-7; D is undetermined. This CDR3 is 13 amino acids long. Trimming removed 4 bases from V and 3 bases from J, with 10 bases in between. Germline assignment: CDR1 SNHLY and CDR2 FYNNEI. Here the CDR3 reads CASSVLQNYEQYF. The CDR3 DNA follows: TGTGCCAGCAGTGTGTTACAGAACTACGAGCAGTACTTC.